One and the same sample provided the 27 T cell receptor beta chains below, sequenced in a study of blood T cell repertoires in COVID-19. Sequencing used immunoSEQ multiplex PCR; TCRdb keeps in-frame clones, though not all of them. The table records over 250,000 clones, roughly 88% of them present only once. Sequencing was done on a sample of peripheral blood. These receptors were collected from an older woman with acute or convalescent COVID-19.

The chain uses TRBV5-4 and TRBJ1-4, with D possibly TRBD1 on 5 matching bases. The CDR3 extends over 15 amino acids. The V gene lost 4 bases and the J gene lost 8 bases, with 18 bases spanning the gap. Germline assignment: CDR1 SGHNT and CDR2 YYREEE (reference sequence). The CDR3 sequence is CASSAPRADGEKLFF. The CDR3 DNA follows: TGTGCCAGCAGCGCCCCCAGGGCTGATGGGGAAAAACTGTTTTTT.

This chain uses TRBV5-6 with TRBJ1-1, with a weak D call TRBD1 (6 bases). Germline V lookup: CDR1 SGHDT, CDR2 YYEEEE. CDR3 length equals 17 residues. V gave up 5 bases and J gave up 0 bases, with 20 bases separating them. CDR3 DNA: TGTGCCAGCAGTCCCTCACACAGGGTAATGATGAACACTGAAGCTTTCTTT. This sequence encodes CASSPSHRVMMNTEAFF.

V usage is TRBV2 and J usage is TRBJ2-2, with D maybe TRBD1 (5 bases). Germline V gives CDR1 SNHLY, CDR2 FYNNEI. V was shortened by 7 bases and J by 7 bases, with 19 bases between the two germline ends. The CDR3 has 15 amino acids. The CDR3 DNA follows: TGTGCCAGCAATGGGGCAGGGCGGCATAGCGGGGAGCTGTTTTTT. Translated: CASNGAGRHSGELFF.

The J gene is TRBJ2-2, the V gene TRBV11-2; 8 bases are shared with TRBD1. This CDR3 has 16 residues. J lost 0 bases, V lost 5 bases, and 5 bases had no gene match. Germline lookup yields CDR1 SGHAT and CDR2 FQNNGV. This CDR3 is CASSPDRGANTGELFF. The CDR3 DNA follows: TGTGCCAGCAGCCCAGACAGGGGCGCGAACACCGGGGAGCTGTTTTTT.

The chain recombines TRBV27 with TRBJ2-5; a weak D match, TRBD1 (5 bases). The germline CDR1 and CDR2 sequences are MNHEY and SMNVEV (reference sequence). The CDR3 runs 14 residues. Trimming pared 3 bases from V and 2 bases from J, leaving 10 bases between. The CDR3 DNA reads TGTGCCAGCAGTTTGTGGGGCAGGCAAGAGACCCAGTACTTC. Residues: CASSLWGRQETQYF.

This sequence joins TRBV7-9 and TRBJ2-3; no firm D call. The CDR3 consists of 11 residues. Germline V lookup: CDR1 SEHNR, CDR2 FQNEAQ (reference sequence). Trimming took 3 bases from V and 10 from J, leaving 8 bases between them. The chain's CDR3 is CASSLLESQYF. DNA for the CDR3: TGTGCCAGCAGCTTGTTAGAATCGCAGTATTTT.

The V gene is TRBV3-1 (or the pseudogene TRBV3-2), the J gene TRBJ1-5; 8 bases agree with TRBD1. CDR1 is LGHDT and CDR2 is YNNKEL in the germline V gene (reference sequence). This CDR3 spans 16 amino acids. The V segment lost 1 base and the J segment 2 bases; nucleotides outside the gene matches: 4. Here the CDR3 DNA reads TGTGCCAGCAGCCAAGGGACAGGGTGGCGCAATCAGCCCCAGCATTTT. It yields the protein CASSQGTGWRNQPQHF.

This clone was observed a few times. This chain uses TRBV9 with TRBJ1-6, with 9 nucleotides matching TRBD1. Germline V gives CDR1 SGDLS, CDR2 YYNGEE. The CDR3 consists of 18 residues. Trimming cost V 3 bases and J 8 bases; bases outside gene matches: 15. This chain's CDR3 is CASSATSFVGQGHSPLHF. The CDR3 DNA sequence: TGTGCCAGCAGCGCCACCTCATTTGTAGGACAGGGGCATTCACCCCTCCACTTT.

The genes are TRBV2 and TRBJ2-5; a weak D match, TRBD1 (7 bases). Trimming shortened V by 6 bases and J by 6 bases, and 14 bases separated the two germline ends. CDR3 length equals 13 residues. Germline V gene lookup returns CDR1 SNHLY and CDR2 FYNNEI. CDR3 coding DNA: TGTGCCAGCAGCGGGAGACAGGGCCAGACCCAGTACTTC. It codes for CASSGRQGQTQYF.

The genes are TRBV5-5 and TRBJ1-2, with D maybe TRBD1 (5 bases). V dropped 4 bases and J dropped 8 bases, with 21 bases sitting between them. The CDR3 is made up of 15 amino acids. CDR1 and CDR2 (germline): SGHKS, YYEKEE (reference sequence). This CDR3 is CASSPVTGLPLGYTF. CDR3 nucleotides: TGTGCCAGCAGCCCAGTGACGGGACTGCCCCTGGGCTACACCTTC.

This clone has a handful of counts. The chain uses TRBV7-9 and TRBJ1-5; 11 nucleotides align to TRBD1. CDR1 and CDR2 (germline): SEHNR, FQNEAQ (reference sequence). CDR3 length: 14 amino acids. V lost 7 bases to trimming and J lost 5 bases; unmatched junction nucleotides: 4. The CDR3 nucleotides are TGTGCCAGCACGATGGGACAGGGGGATCAGCCCCAGCATTTT. This codes for CASTMGQGDQPQHF.

The chain recombines TRBV11-2 with TRBJ2-7, with D perhaps TRBD2 (5 bases). CDR3 size: 11 residues. Germline V gene lookup returns CDR1 SGHAT and CDR2 FQNNGV. V was cut by 5 bases and J by 6 bases, with 8 bases left in between. The CDR3 bases are TGTGCCAGCAGCCCGGGGATCGAGCAGTACTTC. This codes for CASSPGIEQYF.

This chain uses TRBV5-1 with TRBJ1-1; D perhaps matches TRBD1 (6 bases). CDR1 and CDR2 from the germline V gene are SGHRS and YFSETQ. Deletions cut 5 bases from V and 0 bases from J, with 14 bases between. This CDR3 spans 15 amino acids. The CDR3 here is CASSEPGVMNTEAFF. Written as DNA, the CDR3 is TGCGCCAGCAGTGAGCCAGGGGTCATGAACACTGAAGCTTTCTTT.

This chain uses TRBV19 with TRBJ1-2; TRBD1 is a possible D gene (6 bases). Germline-derived CDR1 and CDR2 are LNHDA and SQIVND (reference sequence). Trimming pared 9 bases from V and 0 bases from J, leaving 14 bases between. There are 14 residues in the CDR3. Here the CDR3 reads CASRGRYSNYGYTF. The CDR3 DNA follows: TGTGCCAGCAGGGGCCGGTACTCTAACTATGGCTACACCTTC.

This clone showed up just once. V and J are TRBV3-1 (or the pseudogene TRBV3-2) and TRBJ1-1, with D hard to call. This CDR3 has 13 residues. CDR1 and CDR2 from the germline V gene are LGHDT and YNNKEL (reference sequence). Trimming left V 4 bases short and J 6 bases short, with 12 bases between. CDR3 amino acids: CASSLRRGSEAFF. CDR3 sequence (DNA): TGTGCCAGCAGCCTAAGGCGGGGATCTGAAGCTTTCTTT.

The V and J genes are TRBV28 and TRBJ2-2; D might be TRBD2 (7 bases). CDR3 size: 16 residues. Germline-derived CDR1 and CDR2 are MDHEN and SYDVKM. Between the trimmed V and J ends, which lost 2 bases and 3 bases, there was a span of 13 bases. This CDR3 reads CASSLIGGPYTGELFF. CDR3 nucleotide sequence: TGTGCCAGCAGTTTAATCGGGGGGCCGTACACCGGGGAGCTGTTTTTT.

As regards this clone: Different DNA sequences within this sample yield the same CDR3. V gene TRBV5-1 combines with J gene TRBJ2-1; D is unresolved. The V end was cut by 0 bases, the J end by 1 base, with 8 bases between. The CDR3 is 15 residues long. Germline V gene sequence: CDR1 SGHRS, CDR2 YFSETQ. The CDR3 bases are TGCGCCAGCAGCTTGGGGCAGACTTCCTACAATGAGCAGTTCTTC. It specifies CASSLGQTSYNEQFF.

The rearrangement links TRBV19 to TRBJ1-2; D not certain. This CDR3 region has 12 residues. Germline-derived CDR1 and CDR2 are LNHDA and SQIVND (reference sequence). V lost 6 bases, J lost 4 bases, and 9 bases lay in between. The CDR3 sequence is CASRRQSYGYTF. CDR3 coding DNA: TGTGCCAGTAGGCGACAATCCTATGGCTACACCTTC.

This chain joins TRBV5-1 and TRBJ2-3; D is unresolved. The CDR3 runs to 16 residues. Per the germline V gene, CDR1 is SGHRS and CDR2 is YFSETQ. Between the trimmed V and J ends, which lost 3 bases and 0 bases, there was a span of 14 bases. The CDR3 here is CASSSGPSASTDTQYF. The CDR3 DNA follows: TGCGCCAGCAGCTCTGGTCCGAGCGCTAGCACAGATACGCAGTATTTT.

The table lists this clone with a count of one. The CDR3 loop reads CASSLAGSGKSTDTQYF. CDR3 bases: TGTGCCAGCAGCTTGGCCGGGTCGGGGAAAAGCACAGATACGCAGTATTTT. V is TRBV5-6 and J is TRBJ2-3; perhaps TRBD2 as D (5 bases). V lost 0 bases and J lost 0, with 14 bases in between. The CDR3 covers 17 residues. Germline assignment: CDR1 SGHDT and CDR2 YYEEEE.

The chain's CDR3 is CASSAGAREIYEQYF. CDR3 DNA sequence: TGTGCCAGCAGCGCGGGGGCCAGGGAGATTTACGAGCAGTACTTC. This rearrangement joins TRBV5-4 to TRBJ2-7; possible D gene TRBD2, 7 bases. The germline V gene has CDR1 SGHNT and CDR2 YYREEE (reference sequence). The CDR3 is 15 residues long. Trimming took 4 bases from V and 4 from J, leaving 18 bases between them. The complete variable domain, with remaining parts taken from reference TRBV5-4 and TRBJ2-7, reads ETGVTQSPTHLIKTRGQQVTLRCSSQSGHNTVSWYQQALGQGPQFIFQYYREEENGRGNFPPRFSGLQFPNYSSELNVNALELDDSALYLCASSAGAREIYEQYFGPGTRLTVT.

The chain combines TRBV5-1 with TRBJ2-7; 9 bases fit TRBD1. CDR3 size: 15 residues. After removal of 8 bases from V and 4 bases from J, the junction contained 13 bases not matched to a gene. In germline, CDR1 is SGHRS, CDR2 YFSETQ. The CDR3 bases are TGCGCCAGTCTTCTTGCCCCCGGGACAGGGTACGAGCAGTACTTC. It codes for CASLLAPGTGYEQYF.

The chain combines TRBV18 with TRBJ1-1; D possibly corresponds to TRBD1 (5 bases). The CDR3 is made up of 12 amino acids. Germline-derived CDR1 and CDR2 are KGHSH and LQKENI. V was clipped by 3 bases and J by 7 bases, with 9 bases between them. In DNA, the CDR3 is TGTGCCAGCTCACCTGACCAGGGTGAAGCTTTCTTT. Translated, it gives CASSPDQGEAFF.

The chain couples TRBV19 to TRBJ1-4, with 7 bases aligning to TRBD1. V trimming: 5 bases; J trimming: 8 bases; junction bases outside the gene matches: 17. The CDR3 has 17 amino acids. CDR1 is LNHDA, CDR2 SQIVND, per germline (reference sequence). This chain's CDR3 is CASSGQVSPSSSEKLFF. The CDR3 DNA reads as TGTGCCAGTAGTGGACAGGTTTCTCCCTCCTCCTCCGAAAAACTGTTTTTT.

V and J are TRBV27 and TRBJ1-5; no clear D. Germline-derived CDR1 and CDR2 are MNHEY and SMNVEV (reference sequence). V was pared by 4 bases and J by 9 bases, with 10 bases between. CDR3 length: 12 residues. The CDR3 DNA is TGTGCCAGCAGTTCGTTCCTCGGGCCCCAGCATTTT. This encodes CASSSFLGPQHF.

This sequence joins TRBV7-6 and TRBJ2-1; TRBD2 aligns across 7 bases. From germline, CDR1 is SGHVS and CDR2 FNYEAQ. J gave up 4 bases and V 4 bases, and 10 bases lay outside the gene matches. This CDR3 is built from 16 residues. The CDR3 region is CASSSSLGRGYNEQFF. CDR3 coding DNA: TGTGCCAGCAGCTCTAGCCTGGGGCGGGGGTACAATGAGCAGTTCTTC.

The J gene is TRBJ1-2, the V gene TRBV20-1; no clear D gene. Trimming pared 6 bases from V and 4 bases from J, leaving 9 bases between. CDR3 size: 11 residues. Looked up from germline, CDR1 is DFQATT and CDR2 is SNEGSKA (reference sequence). The CDR3 here is CSAAAGYGYTF. The CDR3 DNA reads TGCAGTGCCGCGGCCGGCTATGGCTACACCTTC.